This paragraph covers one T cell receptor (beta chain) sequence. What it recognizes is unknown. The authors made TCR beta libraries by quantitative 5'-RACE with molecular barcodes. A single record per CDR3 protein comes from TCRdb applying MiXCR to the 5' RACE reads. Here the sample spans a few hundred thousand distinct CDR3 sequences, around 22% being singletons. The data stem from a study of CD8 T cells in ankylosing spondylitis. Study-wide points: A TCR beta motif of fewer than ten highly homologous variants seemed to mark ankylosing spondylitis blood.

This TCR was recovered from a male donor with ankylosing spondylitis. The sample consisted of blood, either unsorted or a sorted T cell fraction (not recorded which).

The CDR3: CASRPFGTGGTDTQYF. The CDR3 DNA reads as TGTGCCAGCAGACCGTTCGGGACAGGAGGCACAGATACGCAGTATTTT. The chain carries TRBV27 and TRBJ2-3, with 8 bases identical to TRBD1. The length of the CDR3 is 16 residues. Germline V lookup: CDR1 MNHEY, CDR2 SMNVEV (reference sequence). V lost 6 bases to trimming and J lost 1 base; unmatched junction nucleotides: 9.